These T cell receptor beta chains were read from a single sample in a study of control samples from healthy donors and cancer patients. Sequencing was performed with immunoSEQ multiplex PCR; in TCRdb, only in-frame clones are kept and a portion is missing. The sample carries fewer than 250,000 clones, around 93% recorded once. Sequenced input: blood. The receptors derive from a man younger than 40 in good health. The CDR3 runs from the conserved cysteine through the conserved F or W. Fields, in order: clone size, J gene, D gene, V gene, CDR3 DNA, CDR3 protein. The D gene is left open where the match is weak. A row's size may be missing; if present it is once, few, many or a size class.

clone_size: -; j_call: TRBJ2-7; d_call: TRBD2; v_call: TRBV5-1; cdr3_nt: TGCGCCAGCAGCTGGACTAGCGGCTCCTACGAGCAGTACTTC; cdr3_aa: CASSWTSGSYEQYF
clone_size: -; j_call: TRBJ2-3; d_call: TRBD2; v_call: TRBV9; cdr3_nt: TGTGCCAGCAGCGTACTAGCGGCAGATACGCAGTATTTT; cdr3_aa: CASSVLAADTQYF
clone_size: -; j_call: TRBJ1-4; d_call: TRBD1; v_call: TRBV23-1; cdr3_nt: TGCGCCAGCAGTCAATCATCGACAGGGGGGATTGAAAAACTGTTTTTT; cdr3_aa: CASSQSSTGGIEKLFF
clone_size: -; j_call: TRBJ2-6; d_call: -; v_call: TRBV19; cdr3_nt: TGTGCCAGTAGTACGCGCAGCTCTGGGGCCAACGTCCTGACTTTC; cdr3_aa: CASSTRSSGANVLTF
clone_size: -; j_call: TRBJ1-2; d_call: TRBD1; v_call: TRBV19; cdr3_nt: TGTGCCAGTAGTACGGGACAGGGAAACTATGGCTACACCTTC; cdr3_aa: CASSTGQGNYGYTF
clone_size: -; j_call: TRBJ1-1; d_call: -; v_call: TRBV9; cdr3_nt: TGTGCCAGCAGCGTAGACGGGTCGGTCATGAACACTGAAGCTTTCTTT; cdr3_aa: CASSVDGSVMNTEAFF
clone_size: -; j_call: TRBJ2-3; d_call: TRBD1; v_call: TRBV9; cdr3_nt: TGTGCCAGCAGCGCCCAGGGGGCCGCAGATACGCAGTATTTT; cdr3_aa: CASSAQGAADTQYF
clone_size: -; j_call: TRBJ2-2; d_call: -; v_call: TRBV7-3; cdr3_nt: TGTGCCAGCAGCTTAGATCGGGTGGGCGGGGAGCTGTTTTTT; cdr3_aa: CASSLDRVGGELFF
clone_size: -; j_call: TRBJ2-7; d_call: TRBD1; v_call: TRBV19; cdr3_nt: TGTGCCAGTAGTCTTCGACAGGGCTCCTACGAGCAGTACTTC; cdr3_aa: CASSLRQGSYEQYF
clone_size: -; j_call: TRBJ1-5; d_call: TRBD1; v_call: TRBV6-5; cdr3_nt: TGTGCCAGCAGCTGGACAGGGGATCAGCCCCAGCATTTT; cdr3_aa: CASSWTGDQPQHF
clone_size: -; j_call: TRBJ1-5; d_call: -; v_call: TRBV29-1; cdr3_nt: TGCAGCGTTAGCTGGGGGGTAGGCAATCAGCCCCAGCATTTT; cdr3_aa: CSVSWGVGNQPQHF
clone_size: -; j_call: TRBJ2-2; d_call: -; v_call: TRBV5-1; cdr3_nt: TGCGCCAGCAGCTTGGGGCAGACAGCGAACACCGGGGAGCTGTTTTTT; cdr3_aa: CASSLGQTANTGELFF
clone_size: -; j_call: TRBJ1-5; d_call: -; v_call: TRBV29-1; cdr3_nt: TGCAGCGCCTCGTGGGGGTATAGCAATCAGCCCCAGCATTTT; cdr3_aa: CSASWGYSNQPQHF
clone_size: -; j_call: TRBJ1-1; d_call: TRBD1; v_call: TRBV12-5; cdr3_nt: TGTGCTAGTGGTTTGGGCCGACAGGGCCCTGAAGCTTTCTTT; cdr3_aa: CASGLGRQGPEAFF
clone_size: once; j_call: TRBJ2-7; d_call: TRBD1; v_call: TRBV27; cdr3_nt: TGTGCCAGCAGTCCCCCGCGAGGGGGCACCTCACCTAGCTCCTACGAGCAGTACTTC; cdr3_aa: CASSPPRGGTSPSSYEQYF
clone_size: -; j_call: TRBJ1-2; d_call: TRBD1; v_call: TRBV19; cdr3_nt: TGTGCCAGTAGATCAGACAGGGGTAACTATGGCTACACCTTC; cdr3_aa: CASRSDRGNYGYTF
clone_size: -; j_call: TRBJ1-5; d_call: -; v_call: TRBV6-5; cdr3_nt: TGTGCCAGCAGTCAGGGTTCTTGGGGGCCCCAGCATTTT; cdr3_aa: CASSQGSWGPQHF
clone_size: -; j_call: TRBJ1-1; d_call: -; v_call: TRBV28; cdr3_nt: TGTGCCAGCAGTTTATATGGGGGGAACACTGAAGCTTTCTTT; cdr3_aa: CASSLYGGNTEAFF
clone_size: few; j_call: TRBJ1-1; d_call: -; v_call: TRBV6-5; cdr3_nt: TGTGCCAGCAGGGCGGACGATTTGACGAACACTGAAGCTTTCTTT; cdr3_aa: CASRADDLTNTEAFF
clone_size: -; j_call: TRBJ2-1; d_call: TRBD1; v_call: TRBV2; cdr3_nt: TGTGCCAGCAGCCTAACAGGGGATGAGCAGTTCTTC; cdr3_aa: CASSLTGDEQFF
clone_size: -; j_call: TRBJ2-5; d_call: -; v_call: TRBV25-1; cdr3_nt: TGTGCCAGCAGTTTTCCGGGACCCCAAGAGACCCAGTACTTC; cdr3_aa: CASSFPGPQETQYF
clone_size: few; j_call: TRBJ1-2; d_call: -; v_call: TRBV5-1; cdr3_nt: TGCGCCAGCAGCTTGGGAGTCGGACAACTCTATGGCTACACCTTC; cdr3_aa: CASSLGVGQLYGYTF
clone_size: -; j_call: TRBJ2-2; d_call: -; v_call: TRBV24-1; cdr3_nt: TGTGCCACTGGGGACCTTAGGACCGGGGAGCTGTTTTTT; cdr3_aa: CATGDLRTGELFF
clone_size: -; j_call: TRBJ2-3; d_call: -; v_call: TRBV5-6; cdr3_nt: TGTGCCAGCAGCTTGGCGACAGGCTTTAGCACAGATACGCAGTATTTT; cdr3_aa: CASSLATGFSTDTQYF